This T cell receptor beta chain was retrieved from a study of blood T cells in healthy people across ages. Sample-barcoded 5' priming and a J-beta primer mix drove a second PCR of about 6 to 12 cycles. MiXCR, applied by TCRdb to the 5' RACE reads, yields one record per CDR3 protein. Here the sample spans under 1 million distinct CDR3 sequences, about 42% being singletons. The CDR3 is made up of 18 amino acids. The sequence derives from a man in his fifties or sixties in good health. Specimen: blood. This chain uses TRBV21-1 with TRBJ1-5. TRBV21-1 has pseudogene status. This CDR3 reads CASSKEKAGILRRQPQHF. CDR3 coding DNA: TGTGCCAGCAGCAAAGAAAAGGCAGGTATCCTCCGCAGACAGCCCCAGCATTTT.